This TCR beta chain was observed in a study of blood T cell repertoires in COVID-19. Study as a whole: Acute-phase and convalescent COVID-19 samples originated in the United States, Italy and Spain. In each case, the material was cDNA or gDNA derived from T cells, B-cell-depleted T cells, or PBMCs.

The V end was cut by 3 bases, the J end by 2 bases, with 8 bases between. The CDR3 length is 13 residues. Germline CDR1 SGHNT, CDR2 YYREEE (reference sequence). In the authors' methods: Using reference gene primer amplification, nucleated cell counts were estimated. Sequencing was performed with immunoSEQ multiplex PCR; in TCRdb, only in-frame clones are kept and a portion is missing. That table furnishes V, J and clone size, whereas the DNA furnished D and trimming. The sample contains more than 95,000 clones, 87% of which appear only once. The chain recombines TRBV5-4 with TRBJ1-2, with D possibly matching TRBD1 (6 bases). The TCR was taken from a human donor in a cohort sampled during active COVID-19. Material: peripheral blood. The chain's CDR3 is CASSWDTNYGYTF. The CDR3 DNA follows: TGTGCCAGCAGCTGGGACACCAACTATGGCTACACCTTC.